This is a list of T cell receptor beta chains from one sample in a study of shared T cell receptors in the human thymus. Profiled with immunoSEQ multiplex PCR; TCRdb holds only in-frame clones, not every one. The profile shows hundreds of thousands of clones, about 80% of them singletons. These data are also associated with another study on human thymus T cells.

Sequenced material: thymocytes. These receptors all stem from a boy younger than two with a congenital heart defect. Both conserved end residues are trimmed from each CDR3.

j_gene: TRBJ2-1
v_gene: TRBV15
CDR3aa: ATSGKREGYNEQF

j_gene: TRBJ2-1
v_gene: TRBV2
CDR3aa: ARTRPSTRALYNEQF

j_gene: TRBJ1-1
v_gene: TRBV27
CDR3aa: ASTHQGAGEAF

j_gene: NA
v_gene: TRBV7-9
CDR3aa: ASSLVIGVGRAYEQY

j_gene: TRBJ1-5
v_gene: TRBV12-5
CDR3aa: ASGLVLEGPPGQPQH

j_gene: TRBJ2-7
v_gene: TRBV20-1
CDR3aa: SAQNYEQY

j_gene: TRBJ2-5
v_gene: TRBV28
CDR3aa: ASSLHGQGAETQY

j_gene: TRBJ1-1
v_gene: TRBV10-3
CDR3aa: AISESIRPRGATEAF

j_gene: TRBJ1-2
v_gene: TRBV30
CDR3aa: AWSLTRTLYGYT

j_gene: TRBJ2-3
v_gene: TRBV14
CDR3aa: ASSQSTKRSTDTQY

j_gene: TRBJ2-2
v_gene: TRBV30
CDR3aa: AWSVKDRIDTGELF

j_gene: TRBJ2-7
v_gene: TRBV23-1
CDR3aa: ASSGGAAYEQY

j_gene: TRBJ2-7
v_gene: TRBV5-6
CDR3aa: ASARLAGAYEQY

j_gene: TRBJ1-3
v_gene: TRBV28
CDR3aa: ASSPLGRGLSGNTIY

j_gene: TRBJ1-2
v_gene: TRBV27
CDR3aa: ASSPADRDYGYT

j_gene: TRBJ2-1
v_gene: TRBV25-1
CDR3aa: ASRATSDYYNEQF

j_gene: TRBJ1-4
v_gene: TRBV15
CDR3aa: ATSRVPGDDGGLF

j_gene: TRBJ2-5
v_gene: TRBV5-5
CDR3aa: ASSLKGQAQETQY

j_gene: TRBJ2-7
v_gene: TRBV25-1
CDR3aa: ASSESGTGPYEQY

j_gene: TRBJ2-6
v_gene: TRBV6-5
CDR3aa: ASSYGAAGANVLT

j_gene: TRBJ2-5
v_gene: TRBV18
CDR3aa: ASSPGTSKETQY

j_gene: TRBJ2-2
v_gene: TRBV18
CDR3aa: ASSPPGTGAGELF

j_gene: TRBJ2-1
v_gene: TRBV29-1
CDR3aa: SVIRCGSRSSYNEQF

j_gene: TRBJ2-1
v_gene: TRBV5-1
CDR3aa: ASSHSADNEQF

j_gene: TRBJ2-3
v_gene: TRBV14
CDR3aa: ASSLGWQGTDTQY

j_gene: TRBJ2-5
v_gene: TRBV28
CDR3aa: ASSPETSGSAGNQETQY

j_gene: TRBJ1-2
v_gene: TRBV4-2
CDR3aa: ASSQGRSNYGYT

j_gene: TRBJ2-1
v_gene: TRBV5-8
CDR3aa: ASSPGTGWNEQF

j_gene: TRBJ2-7
v_gene: TRBV28
CDR3aa: ASSPREGTY

j_gene: TRBJ2-5
v_gene: TRBV7-2
CDR3aa: ASSLAPRSQETQY

j_gene: TRBJ2-7
v_gene: TRBV4-2
CDR3aa: ASSQEAGATPNYEQY

j_gene: TRBJ1-2
v_gene: TRBV12-5
CDR3aa: ASEGWIYGYT

j_gene: TRBJ2-7
v_gene: TRBV5-8
CDR3aa: ASSSWGEGLACEQY

j_gene: TRBJ2-2
v_gene: TRBV21-1
CDR3aa: ASSKGLPYTGELF

j_gene: TRBJ2-3
v_gene: TRBV7-2
CDR3aa: ASSLEGDAGTSSPDTQY

j_gene: TRBJ2-7
v_gene: TRBV5-6
CDR3aa: ASSLKLAGGPEEQY

j_gene: TRBJ2-7
v_gene: TRBV5-1
CDR3aa: ASSLGGGPLYEQY

j_gene: TRBJ2-1
v_gene: TRBV6-1
CDR3aa: ASSAPGREGYNEQF

j_gene: TRBJ2-2
v_gene: TRBV11-2
CDR3aa: ASSSQTSGSAGELF

j_gene: TRBJ2-5
v_gene: TRBV29-1
CDR3aa: SVVQTFLETQY

j_gene: TRBJ2-1
v_gene: TRBV7-9
CDR3aa: ASSLTSGRGTEQF

j_gene: TRBJ1-5
v_gene: TRBV6-4
CDR3aa: ASRGTAYSNQPQH

j_gene: TRBJ2-2
v_gene: TRBV7-9
CDR3aa: ASSSGQQNTGELF

j_gene: TRBJ1-1
v_gene: TRBV21-1
CDR3aa: ASTTSGQGKMAEAF

j_gene: TRBJ2-7
v_gene: TRBV28
CDR3aa: ASSLWSGDTGGSDEQY

j_gene: TRBJ2-5
v_gene: TRBV6-5
CDR3aa: ASGGSGRYQETQY

j_gene: TRBJ1-2
v_gene: TRBV11-2
CDR3aa: ASSLIGGTGRGYGYT

j_gene: TRBJ2-7
v_gene: TRBV27
CDR3aa: ASRRGLAGFYEQY

j_gene: TRBJ2-1
v_gene: TRBV7-6
CDR3aa: ASSLEGVGSSYNEQF

j_gene: TRBJ2-1
v_gene: TRBV12-5
CDR3aa: ASGKNGLGLGNEQF

j_gene: TRBJ1-1
v_gene: TRBV19
CDR3aa: ASSGTGGPEAF

j_gene: TRBJ2-7
v_gene: TRBV7-9
CDR3aa: ASSSGGLAGDYEQY

j_gene: TRBJ2-7
v_gene: TRBV5-4
CDR3aa: ASSSRGGHTYEQY

j_gene: TRBJ2-5
v_gene: TRBV14
CDR3aa: ASSLKQGLETQY

j_gene: TRBJ2-7
v_gene: TRBV27
CDR3aa: ASSLIQGYEQY

j_gene: TRBJ2-7
v_gene: TRBV6-1
CDR3aa: ASSEAVAGAPLIYEQY

j_gene: TRBJ2-1
v_gene: TRBV11-2
CDR3aa: ASSLVPGQGYHNEQF